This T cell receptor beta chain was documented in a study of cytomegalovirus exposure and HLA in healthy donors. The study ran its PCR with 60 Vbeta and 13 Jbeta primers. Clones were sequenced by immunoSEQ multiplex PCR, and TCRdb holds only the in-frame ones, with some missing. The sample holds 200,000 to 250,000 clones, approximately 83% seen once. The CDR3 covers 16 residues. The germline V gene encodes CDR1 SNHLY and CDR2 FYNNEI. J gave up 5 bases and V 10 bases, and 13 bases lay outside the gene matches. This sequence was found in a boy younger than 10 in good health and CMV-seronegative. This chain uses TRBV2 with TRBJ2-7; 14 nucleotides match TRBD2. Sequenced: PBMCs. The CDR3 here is CAIEGGLAGEAHEQYF. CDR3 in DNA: TGTGCCATAGAGGGGGGACTAGCGGGAGAGGCCCACGAGCAGTACTTC.